Reported below is one TCR beta chain. Its antigen is undetermined. The data are from a study of CD8 T cells in Susac syndrome. Study findings and constraints: CD4+ T cell repertoires in Susac syndrome lacked clonal expansion. Individuals included in the TCR sequencing and HLA analysis were acknowledged by the study to be relatively few in number.

Germline CDR1 reads LNHDA; CDR2 reads SQIVND (reference sequence). The CDR3 length is 13 residues. V was cut by 7 bases and J by 7 bases, with 16 bases left in between. Random hexamers served to reverse transcribe about 0.5 to 1 ug RNA. Using its own MiXCR run on the immunoSEQ multiplex PCR reads, TCRdb lists one record per CDR3 protein. The sample carries about 180,000 distinct CDR3 sequences, around 94% recorded once. Fulfillment of recently defined diagnostic criteria for definite or probable disease was shown by the patients with Susac syndrome. This clonotype was sampled from a human donor with Susac syndrome. The rearrangement uses TRBV19 and TRBJ1-2; perhaps TRBD1 as D (5 bases). Sequencing was carried out using CD4+ T cells from PBMCs. In nucleotides, the CDR3 is TGTGCCAGTACCCTATCCAGGGTCAGTGGCTACACCTTC. Encoded protein: CASTLSRVSGYTF. The complete variable domain, with remaining parts taken from reference TRBV19 and TRBJ1-2, reads DGGITQSPKYLFRKEGQNVTLSCEQNLNHDAMYWYRQDPGQGLRLIYYSQIVNDFQKGDIAEGYSVSREKKESFPLTVTSAQKNPTAFYLCASTLSRVSGYTFGSGTRLTVV.